A single T cell receptor beta chain is shown here with its context. Time point given: pretreatment peripheral blood. Assay used: immunoSEQ multiplex PCR; TCRdb lists only in-frame clones, some missing. This sample carries about 45,000 clones, about 88% of them seen once, and the ten largest clones take more than 20%. The source of the sample is a study of PD-L1 blockade in urothelial cancer. Study-level background: Patients' prior chemotherapy regimens numbered 0 to 3. Blood-derived samples held a median approximately 140,000 T cells.

This CDR3 contains 15 residues. The V gene's germline CDR1 is SNHLY and CDR2 FYNNEI. V shed 3 bases, J shed 2 bases, and the junction held 4 bases outside the gene matches. The TCR originated in a donor aged 40 or older with urothelial cancer. This sample comprised PBMCs, obtained around atezolizumab (anti-PD-L1) treatment. The chain joins TRBV2 to TRBJ1-2; 9 bases fit TRBD1. CDR3: CASSDTGGPNYGYTF. Written as DNA, the CDR3 is TGTGCCAGCAGTGACACAGGGGGCCCAAACTATGGCTACACCTTC.